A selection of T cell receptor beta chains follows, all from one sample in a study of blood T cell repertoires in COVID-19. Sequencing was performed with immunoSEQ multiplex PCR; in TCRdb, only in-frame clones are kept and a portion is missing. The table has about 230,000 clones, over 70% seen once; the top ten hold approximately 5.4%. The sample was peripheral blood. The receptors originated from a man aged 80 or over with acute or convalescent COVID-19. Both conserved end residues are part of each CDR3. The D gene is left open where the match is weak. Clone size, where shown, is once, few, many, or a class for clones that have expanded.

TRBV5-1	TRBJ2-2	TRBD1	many	TGCGCCAGCAGCTCCACCCGGGACAGGGTCGTATCCGGGGAGCTGTTTTTT	CASSSTRDRVVSGELFF
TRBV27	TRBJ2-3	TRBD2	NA	TGTGCCAGCAGTCCACTAGCGGGAGGCAAGTATTTT	CASSPLAGGKYF
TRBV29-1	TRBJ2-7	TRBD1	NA	TGCAGCGGGGGACAGGGGGGAAATTACGAGCAGTACTTC	CSGGQGGNYEQYF
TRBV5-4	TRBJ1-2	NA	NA	TGTGCCAGCAGCTTTCAGGGTGATATGGGCTATGGCTACACCTTC	CASSFQGDMGYGYTF
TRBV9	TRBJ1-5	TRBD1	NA	TGTGCCAGCAGCGTCGGACAGGGGGATTACCCCCAGCATTTT	CASSVGQGDYPQHF
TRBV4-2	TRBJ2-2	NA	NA	TGTGCCAGCAGCCAAGAGGGCCCCCCGGGAGCCGGGGAGCTGTTTTTT	CASSQEGPPGAGELFF
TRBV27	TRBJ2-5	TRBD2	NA	TGTGCCAGCAGTCTAGCGGGGGAAAGGACCCAGTACTTC	CASSLAGERTQYF
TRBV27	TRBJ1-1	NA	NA	TGTGCCAGCAGTTTAAGATCTGGGCAGACTGAAGCTTTCTTT	CASSLRSGQTEAFF
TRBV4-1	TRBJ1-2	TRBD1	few	TGCGCCAGCAGCCAAGCTCAGAGGACAGGGGGAGCTAACTATGGCTACACCTTC	CASSQAQRTGGANYGYTF
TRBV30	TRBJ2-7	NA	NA	TGTGCCTGGAGCACGGGGACCTACGAGCAGTACTTC	CAWSTGTYEQYF
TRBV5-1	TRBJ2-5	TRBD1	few	TGCGCCAGCAGCTTGGGGGACAGCCCCGGTGAGACCCAGTACTTC	CASSLGDSPGETQYF
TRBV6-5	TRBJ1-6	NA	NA	TGTGCCAGCCTGAGGGCGGAAAATTCACCCCTCCACTTT	CASLRAENSPLHF
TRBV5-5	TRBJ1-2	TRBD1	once	TGTGCCAGCAGCTTGGAAGGACAGGGGAGGAATGGCTACACCTTC	CASSLEGQGRNGYTF
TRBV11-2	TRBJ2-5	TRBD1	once	TGTGCCAGCAGCTCAGGACAGGGGGCGAAAGAGACCCAGTACTTC	CASSSGQGAKETQYF
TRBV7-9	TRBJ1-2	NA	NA	TGTGCCAGCAGCTTAGAAGGGACAACCTCTTATGGCTACACCTTC	CASSLEGTTSYGYTF
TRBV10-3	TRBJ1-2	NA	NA	TGTGCCATCAGTGAGTCGGAAGGGGGTGGCTATGGCTACACCTTC	CAISESEGGGYGYTF
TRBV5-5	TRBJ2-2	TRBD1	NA	TGTGCCAGCAGCCTAAGACAGGGTAACACCGGGGAGCTGTTTTTT	CASSLRQGNTGELFF
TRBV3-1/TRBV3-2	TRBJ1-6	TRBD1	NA	TGTGCCAGCAAACCACGGGGACAGGGGAATTCACCCCTCCACTTT	CASKPRGQGNSPLHF
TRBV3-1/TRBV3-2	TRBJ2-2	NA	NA	TGTGCCAGCAGCCAAGCCGGCGGCACCGGGGAGCTGTTTTTT	CASSQAGGTGELFF
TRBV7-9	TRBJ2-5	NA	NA	TGTGCCAGCAGCTCTACTGAGACCCAGTACTTC	CASSSTETQYF
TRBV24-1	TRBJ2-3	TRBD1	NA	TGTGCCACCAGTGTCCTAGGACAGGGGGCCACAGATACGCAGTATTTT	CATSVLGQGATDTQYF
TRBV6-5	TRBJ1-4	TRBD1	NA	TGTGCCAGCAGGCGCCCCGGGACAGGGGGAGAAAAACTGTTTTTT	CASRRPGTGGEKLFF
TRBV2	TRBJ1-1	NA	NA	TGTGCCACTAGGGGGGGGCGCGGCACTGAAGCTTTCTTT	CATRGGRGTEAFF
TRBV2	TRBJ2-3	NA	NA	TGTGCCGGCTCCCGGGGAAATACGCAGTATTTT	CAGSRGNTQYF
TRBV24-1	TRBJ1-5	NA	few	TGTGCCACCAGTGGAACAGGTCGAAATCAGCCCCAGCATTTT	CATSGTGRNQPQHF
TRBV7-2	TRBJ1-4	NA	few	TGTGCCAGCAGCTTAGATCCGGGAGGGAGTGAAAAACTGTTTTTT	CASSLDPGGSEKLFF
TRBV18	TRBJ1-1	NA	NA	TGTGCCAGCTCCATGGGGAGTATGAACACTGAAGCTTTCTTT	CASSMGSMNTEAFF
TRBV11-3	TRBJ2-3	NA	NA	TGTGCCAGCAGCTTGGGGACTTACGGTACGCAGTATTTT	CASSLGTYGTQYF
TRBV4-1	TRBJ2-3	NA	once	TGCGCCAGCAGCCATGCACCTCGGGATACGCAGTATTTT	CASSHAPRDTQYF
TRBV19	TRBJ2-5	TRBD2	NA	TGTGCCAGTAGTATTTCCCGGACTAGCCTAGAGACCCAGTACTTC	CASSISRTSLETQYF